This T cell receptor (beta chain) was sequenced for a study of cytomegalovirus exposure and HLA in healthy donors. Points from the study as a whole: The investigators catalogued 180 or so TCR beta chains as cytomegalovirus-associated.

The CDR3 sequence is 12 residues long. In germline, CDR1 is LNHDA, CDR2 SQIVND (reference sequence). V was pared by 5 bases and J by 11 bases, with 15 bases between. Primers included in the PCR were 60 Vbeta and 13 Jbeta primers. Here immunoSEQ multiplex PCR was the method, and the copy in TCRdb shows in-frame clones only, minus some. The sample has approximately 150,000 clones; about two thirds are singletons. About this clone itself: No antigen is known for it.

The rearrangement joins TRBV19 to TRBJ1-1, with D possibly matching TRBD1 (6 bases). The specimen was PBMCs. This clonotype was sampled from a man aged 25-45 years in good health and CMV-seropositive. The CDR3 nucleotides read TGTGCCAGTAGTGTGACCGGGACATCGGCTTTCTTT. Amino acids: CASSVTGTSAFF.